This T cell receptor beta chain was recovered during a study of blood T cell repertoires in COVID-19. Study at large: Samples of COVID-19 (acute and convalescent) were obtained from the United States, Italy and Spain. The cDNA or gDNA used as material had been derived from T cells, B-cell-depleted T cells, or PBMCs.

In the original analysis: Quantification of nucleated cells was approximated via reference gene primer amplification. The data were produced by immunoSEQ multiplex PCR, yet TCRdb's version contains in-frame clones alone and is incomplete. D and trimming were read from the DNA, whereas the V and J calls and clone size are those reported in that table. The sample shows roughly 130,000 clones, just under 85% of them seen only once. Germline V gene data show CDR1 as SGHAT and CDR2 as FQNNGV. Trimming removed 1 base at V and 1 base at J, with 10 bases between. The CDR3 has 15 amino acids. This receptor was obtained from a woman aged 45 to 65 with acute or convalescent COVID-19. The J gene is TRBJ1-2, the V gene TRBV11-2; weak D call: TRBD1 (5 bases). Input material: peripheral blood. CDR3 region: CASSLVGGGNYGYTF. The DNA for the CDR3 is TGTGCCAGCAGCTTAGTCGGGGGGGGTAACTATGGCTACACCTTC.